This T cell receptor beta chain comes out of a study of graft-versus-host responses after intestinal transplantation. Produced via immunoSEQ multiplex PCR; TCRdb's table is partial and in-frame only. This sample has approximately 80,000 clones; 85% to 90% occur once, and the top ten carry roughly 0.31%. Germline CDR1 is MRHNA and CDR2 is SNTAGT. V shed 2 bases and J 4 bases; nucleotides not matched to a gene: 6. There are 16 residues in the CDR3. Study-level findings and limits: Clonal ratios of graft-versus-host to host-versus-graft in allografts were high for patients exhibiting graft-donor T cell macrochimerism. GvH clones surfaced in recipient marrow, some emerging earlier in ileum or blood.

Details on this clone: What it binds is not known.

Material: unstimulated CD4+ T cells sorted from spleen or lymph node cells, obtained before intestinal transplant. The V gene is TRBV6-4, the J gene TRBJ2-3, with 10 bases that match TRBD2. This TCR came from a human donor who received an intestinal transplant. The CDR3 is CASSDPLAGVSDTQYF. For the CDR3, the DNA is TGTGCCAGCAGTGACCCGCTAGCGGGGGTTTCAGATACGCAGTATTTT.